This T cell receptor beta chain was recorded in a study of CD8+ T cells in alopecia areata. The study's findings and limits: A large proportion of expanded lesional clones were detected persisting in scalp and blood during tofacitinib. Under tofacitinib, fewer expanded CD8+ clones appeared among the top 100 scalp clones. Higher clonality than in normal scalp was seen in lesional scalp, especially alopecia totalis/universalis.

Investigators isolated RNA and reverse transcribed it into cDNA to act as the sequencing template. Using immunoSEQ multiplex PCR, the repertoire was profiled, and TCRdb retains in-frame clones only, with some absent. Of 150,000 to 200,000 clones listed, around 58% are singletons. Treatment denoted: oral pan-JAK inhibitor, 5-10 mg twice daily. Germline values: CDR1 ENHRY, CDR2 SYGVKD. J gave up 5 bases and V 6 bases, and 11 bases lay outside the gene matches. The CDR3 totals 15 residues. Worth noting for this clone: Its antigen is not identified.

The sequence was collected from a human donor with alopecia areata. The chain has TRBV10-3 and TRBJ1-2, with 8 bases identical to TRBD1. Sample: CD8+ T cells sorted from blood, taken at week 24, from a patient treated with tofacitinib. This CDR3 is CAIRHRQGPVYGYTF. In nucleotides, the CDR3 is TGTGCCATCAGACACCGACAGGGGCCGGTGTATGGCTACACCTTC.